This passage covers 31 T cell receptor beta chains from one sample sequenced in a study of T cell repertoires in cytomegalovirus infection. TCRdb reprocessed the reads via MiXCR and lists one record per CDR3 protein. In the table there are 630,000 or so distinct CDR3 sequences, approximately 24% of which are singletons. Input material: CD8+ T cells from PBMCs. The receptors derive from a human donor in good health (CMV status not recorded). Some clones in this sample may be carry-over from other donors' samples.

The CDR3 loop reads CRLLGCNQPQHF. CDR3 nucleotide sequence: TGCAGGCTGTTGGGGTGCAATCAGCCCCAGCATTTT. The rearrangement uses TRBV20-1 and TRBJ1-5; unclear D gene. The germline V gene has CDR1 DFQATT and CDR2 SNEGSKA (reference sequence). This CDR3 region has 12 residues.

In this sample, this clonotype turned up many times. The rearrangement uses TRBV28 and TRBJ2-1; TRBD1 matches at 9 bases. CDR1 and CDR2 (germline): MDHEN, SYDVKM. The CDR3 runs 16 residues. V was clipped by 8 bases and J by 6 bases; unmatched bases: 14. The DNA of the CDR3 is TGTGCCAGCGAGGGACAGGGCGCCGGAGGGCTCAATGAGCAGTTCTTC. This translates into CASEGQGAGGLNEQFF.

V is TRBV10-3 and J is TRBJ2-7; tentatively, D is TRBD1 or TRBD2 (7 bases each). The CDR3 runs to 15 residues. V dropped 6 bases and J dropped 2 bases, with 17 bases sitting between them. Germline loops: CDR1 ENHRY, CDR2 SYGVKD. The CDR3 spells CAISQRSGGAYEQYV. The CDR3 DNA follows: TGTGCCATCAGCCAGAGGTCAGGGGGGGCCTACGAGCAGTACGTC.

The chain is built from TRBV4-2 and TRBJ2-6; TRBD2 might be the D (5 bases). V shed 0 bases and J shed 0 bases, with 9 bases lying between them. Germline V lookup: CDR1 LGHNA, CDR2 YNFKEQ. The CDR3 contains 17 residues. This CDR3 is CASSQEAGLSGANVLTF. The CDR3 DNA reads TGTGCCAGCAGCCAAGAGGCGGGCCTCTCTGGGGCCAACGTCCTGACTTTC.

This chain connects TRBV6-2 or TRBV6-3 to TRBJ1-4; D possibly corresponds to TRBD1 (6 bases). V lost 6 bases to trimming and J lost 8 bases, with 10 bases between them. CDR1 and CDR2 from the germline V gene are MNHEY and SVGEGT. The CDR3 is made up of 12 amino acids. CDR3 coding DNA: TGTGCCAGCAGCAGGGGTGTCGAAAAACTGTTTTTT. It translates to CASSRGVEKLFF.

This clonotype has a handful of counts. The chain employs TRBV10-3 and TRBJ1-4; no definite D call. The V and J ends lost 4 bases and 0 bases respectively, with 9 bases between them. The CDR3 consists of 15 residues. Germline assignment: CDR1 ENHRY and CDR2 SYGVKD. CDR3 amino acids: CAISGSDPTNEKLFF. DNA of the CDR3: TGTGCCATCAGTGGGTCAGATCCAACTAATGAAAAACTGTTTTTT.

This clonotype has just a few counts. The rearrangement joins TRBV27 to TRBJ2-1; 8 bases match TRBD1. V lost 5 bases to trimming and J lost 3 bases; unmatched junction nucleotides: 3. This CDR3 has 14 residues. The germline CDR1 and CDR2 sequences are MNHEY and SMNVEV (reference sequence). The chain's CDR3 is CASSGQGNYNEQFF. The DNA for the CDR3 is TGTGCCAGCAGTGGACAGGGCAACTACAATGAGCAGTTCTTC.

CDR3 sequence reads: CATSRDRDSLALAEQFF. In nucleotides, the CDR3 is TGTGCCACCAGCAGAGACCGGGACTCGCTAGCGTTGGCTGAGCAGTTCTTC. The chain uses TRBV15 and TRBJ2-1, with a weak D call TRBD2 (6 bases). Germline CDR1 reads LNHNV; CDR2 reads YYDKDF (reference sequence). This CDR3 spans 17 amino acids. V was shortened by 0 bases and J by 9 bases, with 21 bases between the two germline ends.

The chain couples TRBV6-2 or TRBV6-3 to TRBJ2-7; no clear D. The CDR3 covers 14 residues. Germline CDR1 is MNHEY and CDR2 is SVGEGT. V was trimmed by 0 bases and J by 5 bases, leaving 11 bases between them. CDR3 nucleotide sequence: TGTGCCAGCAGTTACTCAACGGGTAAGAACGAGCAGTACGTC. Protein product: CASSYSTGKNEQYV.

The sample holds a few counts of this clonotype. The chain couples TRBV5-6 to TRBJ2-1; 8 positions match TRBD1. CDR1 is SGHDT and CDR2 is YYEEEE in the germline V gene. Losses at the gene ends were 1 base for V and 7 bases for J; bases not matched to a gene: 7. The CDR3 runs 15 residues. In DNA, the CDR3 is TGTGCCAGCAGCTTGTGGACAGGGTTTTTGAATGAGCAGTTCTTC. It translates to CASSLWTGFLNEQFF.

The genes are TRBV2 and TRBJ1-5; tentatively, D is TRBD1 (6 bases). Trimming pared 5 bases from V and 3 bases from J, leaving 8 bases between. The CDR3 is 13 residues long. Germline CDR1 and CDR2: SNHLY and FYNNEI. CDR3 in amino acids: CASSTGYNQPQHF. Here the CDR3 DNA reads TGTGCCAGCAGTACAGGGTACAATCAGCCCCAGCATTTT.

J is TRBJ2-6 and V is TRBV29-1; D tentatively fits TRBD1 or TRBD2 (5 bases each). CDR1 and CDR2 from the germline V gene are SQVTM and ANQGSEA. Trimming pared 0 bases from V and 4 bases from J, leaving 13 bases between. The CDR3 totals 16 residues. CDR3 bases: TGCAGCGTTGAAGACGTGGGGGAGTGGGGGGCCAACGTCCTGACTTTC. The encoded protein is CSVEDVGEWGANVLTF.

This clonotype was seen only a few times. This chain links TRBV20-1 with TRBJ2-3; D might be TRBD1 or TRBD2, each matching 5 bases. The germline V gene encodes CDR1 DFQATT and CDR2 SNEGSKA (reference sequence). V lost 3 bases to trimming and J lost 0 bases, with 16 bases between them. The CDR3 covers 16 residues. CDR3 amino acids: CSASPEGHFSTDTQYF. The CDR3 region has the DNA TGCAGTGCTAGCCCTGAGGGGCACTTTAGCACAGATACGCAGTATTTT.

This clonotype was seen more than once but under ten times. The J gene is TRBJ2-4, the V gene TRBV23-1; D uncertain. TRBV23-1 is an open reading frame, and its role is uncertain. This CDR3 is built from 14 residues. Trimming shortened V by 2 bases and J by 0 bases, and 5 bases separated the two germline ends. The CDR3 loop is CASSQHGAKNIQYF. The CDR3, as DNA: TGCGCCAGCAGTCAACATGGAGCCAAAAACATTCAGTACTTC.

The chain uses TRBV7-6 and TRBJ2-1; 8 bases match TRBD2. Germline-derived CDR1 and CDR2 are SGHVS and FNYEAQ. The ends lost 2 bases at V and 3 bases at J; junction bases unmatched: 12. CDR3 length: 18 amino acids. CDR3 protein: CASSLLVGSGTYYNEQFF. CDR3 DNA: TGTGCCAGCAGCTTACTAGTAGGTAGCGGGACCTACTACAATGAGCAGTTCTTC.

The chain uses TRBV20-1 and TRBJ2-7; 7 bases map to TRBD1. The germline V gene encodes CDR1 DFQATT and CDR2 SNEGSKA (reference sequence). V lost 3 bases to trimming and J lost 4 bases; unmatched junction nucleotides: 6. This CDR3 has 13 amino acids. CDR3 in amino acids: CSARSGQTYEQYV. In DNA form, the CDR3 reads TGCAGTGCTAGGTCGGGACAGACTTACGAGCAGTACGTC.

The genes are TRBV27 and TRBJ1-5; D call uncertain. Per the germline V gene, CDR1 is MNHEY and CDR2 is SMNVEV (reference sequence). With 5 bases removed from V and 5 bases from J, the gap between germline ends came to 19 bases. The CDR3 totals 16 residues. CDR3 bases: TGTGCCAGCAGTCCGGACTCCCCAACCCTCGATCAGCCCCAGCATTTT. Amino acid sequence: CASSPDSPTLDQPQHF.

This clonotype was observed at least ten times. The V gene is TRBV6-2 or TRBV6-3, the J gene TRBJ2-7; no definite D call. From germline, CDR1 is MNHEY and CDR2 SVGEGT. CDR3 length: 11 amino acids. Trimming removed 2 bases from V and 2 bases from J, with 1 base in between. CDR3 sequence reads: CASSYAYEQYV. The CDR3 DNA sequence: TGTGCCAGCAGTTACGCCTACGAGCAGTACGTC.

The chain carries TRBV12-5 and TRBJ1-2; D remains unclear. Germline V CDR1 and CDR2: LGHNT, FRNRAP. CDR3 length: 16 amino acids. The V gene lost 5 bases and the J gene lost 6 bases, with 22 bases spanning the gap. The CDR3 DNA is TGTGCTAGTGGTCCACCCACTATTAGGAAGGGCGATGGCTACACCTTC. This gives the protein CASGPPTIRKGDGYTF.

The DNA of the CDR3 is TGTGCCAGCAGCCCCCGGGGGGGGCACGTTGAAGCTTTCTTT. The encoded protein is CASSPRGGHVEAFF. The chain joins TRBV11-3 to TRBJ1-1; D might be TRBD1 (6 bases). CDR3 length: 14 residues. The germline CDR1 and CDR2 sequences are SGHNT and YENEEA. The germline V and J ends were trimmed by 5 bases and 7 bases, with 17 bases remaining between them.

This clonotype has only a few counts. The chain carries TRBV27 and TRBJ2-6; no reliable D call. This CDR3 is built from 16 residues. Trimming removed 3 bases at V and 0 bases at J, with 9 bases between. CDR1 MNHEY and CDR2 SMNVEV come from the germline V gene (reference sequence). The CDR3 nucleotides are TGTGCCAGCAGTTTCCTGCTGAACTCTGGGGCCAACGTCCTGACTTTC. Its translation is CASSFLLNSGANVLTF.

This clonotype was picked up many times. The chain recombines TRBV7-6 with TRBJ2-1; D is unclear. CDR3 length equals 15 residues. Germline CDR1 and CDR2: SGHVS and FNYEAQ. Trimming removed 0 bases from V and 4 bases from J, with 10 bases in between. CDR3 in DNA: TGTGCCAGCAGCTTAGCGTTCGAGCCATACAATGAGCAGTTCTTC. Amino acids: CASSLAFEPYNEQFF.

A few counts support this clonotype. CDR3 protein: CASSTFRPGTKDRGLLINQPQHF. DNA of the CDR3: TGTGCCAGTAGTACTTTCAGACCTGGGACAAAGGATAGAGGACTACTTATAAATCAGCCCCAGCATTTT. The rearrangement joins TRBV19 to TRBJ1-5; TRBD1 might be the D (6 bases). This CDR3 contains 23 residues. V lost 4 bases to trimming and J lost 4 bases, with 38 bases between them. Germline CDR1 is LNHDA and CDR2 is SQIVND (reference sequence).

In its sample, this clonotype was seen a few times. The rearrangement uses TRBV28 and TRBJ2-4, with 8 nucleotides matching TRBD1. V was clipped by 4 bases and J by 4 bases; unmatched bases: 9. Per germline, CDR1 MDHEN and CDR2 SYDVKM. The CDR3 totals 16 residues. The DNA of the CDR3 is TGTGCCAGCAGTTCCCACTGGGACAGGTGGAAAAACATTCAGTACTTC. It encodes CASSSHWDRWKNIQYF.

This clonotype showed up just a few times. The chain carries TRBV4-2 and TRBJ2-1; TRBD2 matches 8 bases. Germline trimming cut 0 bases from V and 4 bases from J; bases unmatched to any gene: 5. CDR1 and CDR2 from the germline V gene are LGHNA and YNFKEQ. This CDR3 region has 16 residues. CDR3 in DNA: TGTGCCAGCAGCCAAGAAATAGCGGGGACATACAATGAGCAGTTCTTC. This translates into CASSQEIAGTYNEQFF.

The chain couples TRBV4-2 to TRBJ1-5, with 8 bases matching TRBD1. The CDR3 extends over 14 amino acids. V lost 0 bases, J lost 11 bases, and 6 bases stayed unmatched. CDR1 is LGHNA, CDR2 YNFKEQ, per germline. This CDR3 is CASSQDDRGQAQHF. The CDR3 DNA follows: TGTGCCAGCAGCCAAGACGACAGGGGTCAAGCCCAGCATTTT.

This chain connects TRBV7-1 to TRBJ2-5; weak D call: TRBD2 (5 bases). TRBV7-1 is known as an ORF, though its function is uncertain. The CDR3 spans 14 residues. V lost 3 bases and J 0 bases, leaving 8 bases between the germline ends. This chain's CDR3 is CASSSRDNQETQYF. CDR3 coding DNA: TGTGCCAGCAGCTCCCGGGATAACCAAGAGACCCAGTACTTC.

This clonotype has a count of ten or more. The V gene is TRBV19, the J gene TRBJ1-2, with 7 bases fitting TRBD1. The CDR3 is 14 amino acids. The V gene's germline CDR1 is LNHDA and CDR2 SQIVND (reference sequence). The ends lost 8 bases at V and 4 bases at J; junction bases unmatched: 10. In nucleotides, the CDR3 is TGTGCCAGTGGTGCCGAGACAGGGATCTATGGCTACACCTTC. Translated, it gives CASGAETGIYGYTF.

This clonotype occurred many times. The chain carries TRBV7-9 and TRBJ2-7; 7 bases align to TRBD2. Germline V CDR1 and CDR2: SEHNR, FQNEAQ (reference sequence). This CDR3 region has 13 residues. V shed 8 bases and J 0 bases; nucleotides not matched to a gene: 4. The CDR3 loop is CASSGGYSYEQYV. The CDR3 nucleotides read TGTGCCAGCTCGGGGGGATACTCCTACGAGCAGTACGTC.

This clonotype was detected a few times. The rearrangement uses TRBV7-9 and TRBJ2-7, with 7 bases fitting TRBD1. This CDR3 has 14 amino acids. CDR1 and CDR2 from the germline V gene are SEHNR and FQNEAQ (reference sequence). The J segment lost 2 bases and the V segment lost 5 bases, leaving 6 bases of the junction unmatched. CDR3 residues: CASSLGTAPYEQYF. The CDR3 coding sequence is TGTGCCAGCAGCCTGGGGACAGCACCCTACGAGCAGTACTTC.

The chain combines TRBV7-9 with TRBJ2-4; 11 nucleotides line up with TRBD2. The CDR3 has 19 residues. Germline loops: CDR1 SEHNR, CDR2 FQNEAQ (reference sequence). Germline trimming cut 5 bases from V and 0 bases from J; bases unmatched to any gene: 12. This CDR3 reads CASSGQGLAGGKAKNIQYF. The CDR3 nucleotides read TGTGCCAGCAGCGGGCAAGGGCTAGCGGGGGGCAAAGCCAAAAACATTCAGTACTTC.